These T cell receptor beta chains were read from a single sample in a study of T cell repertoires in cytomegalovirus infection. In TCRdb, the reads were re-called with MiXCR into one record per CDR3 protein. The table records about 100,000 distinct CDR3 sequences, 20% to 30% of them present only once. The sequenced sample consisted of CD8+ T cells from PBMCs. These receptors were taken from a human donor in good health (CMV status not recorded). Some clones in this sample may be carry-over from other donors' samples. Each CDR3 is given with its conserved first and last residue. The D gene is left open where the match is weak. Some rows have no size entry. The others give once, few or many, or a class for an expanded clone.

cdr3_aa: CASSAGQVPNYGYTF
cdr3_nt: TGTGCCAGCAGCGCCGGACAGGTCCCTAACTATGGCTACACCTTC
d_call: TRBD1
clone_size: NA
j_call: TRBJ1-2
cdr3_length: 15
v_call: TRBV9

cdr3_aa: CASSYRGREQYF
cdr3_nt: TGTGCCAGCAGTTACAGGGGTCGCGAGCAGTACTTC
d_call: TRBD1
clone_size: few
j_call: TRBJ2-7
cdr3_length: 12
v_call: TRBV28

cdr3_aa: CASSLASQGEQYF
cdr3_nt: TGTGCCAGCAGTTTGGCCAGCCAAGGCGAGCAGTACTTC
d_call: NA
clone_size: NA
j_call: TRBJ2-7
cdr3_length: 13
v_call: TRBV12-3/TRBV12-4

cdr3_aa: CASSLTGPGTEAFF
cdr3_nt: TGTGCCAGCAGCTTGACGGGCCCGGGGACTGAAGCTTTCTTT
d_call: NA
clone_size: NA
j_call: TRBJ1-1
cdr3_length: 14
v_call: TRBV5-8

cdr3_aa: CASSLGLRDGDTQYF
cdr3_nt: TGTGCCAGCAGCTTAGGCCTAAGAGATGGTGATACGCAGTATTTT
d_call: NA
clone_size: few
j_call: TRBJ2-3
cdr3_length: 15
v_call: TRBV7-9

cdr3_aa: CSVVGDSSNTEAFF
cdr3_nt: TGCAGCGTTGTGGGGGACAGTTCGAACACTGAAGCTTTCTTT
d_call: TRBD1
clone_size: NA
j_call: TRBJ1-1
cdr3_length: 14
v_call: TRBV29-1

cdr3_aa: CATAEGPYNSPLHF
cdr3_nt: TGTGCCACCGCTGAAGGGCCCTATAATTCACCCCTCCACTTT
d_call: NA
clone_size: many
j_call: TRBJ1-6
cdr3_length: 14
v_call: TRBV19

cdr3_aa: CASSSADRGRLSPLHF
cdr3_nt: TGTGCCAGCAGCTCGGCGGACAGGGGACGCCTTTCACCCCTCCACTTT
d_call: TRBD1
clone_size: many
j_call: TRBJ1-6
cdr3_length: 16
v_call: TRBV7-9

cdr3_aa: CATQTNGQTGAYGYTF
cdr3_nt: TGTGCCACCCAAACCAACGGACAGACCGGGGCCTATGGCTACACCTTC
d_call: NA
clone_size: few
j_call: TRBJ1-2
cdr3_length: 16
v_call: TRBV6-1

cdr3_aa: CASSQDARQGRGGSYNSPLHF
cdr3_nt: TGTGCCAGCAGCCAAGATGCTCGACAGGGAAGAGGCGGCTCCTATAATTCACCCCTCCACTTT
d_call: TRBD1
clone_size: few
j_call: TRBJ1-6
cdr3_length: 21
v_call: TRBV14

cdr3_aa: CASSHGTSGTDTQYF
cdr3_nt: TGTGCCAGCAGCCACGGGACTAGCGGCACAGATACGCAGTATTTT
d_call: TRBD2
clone_size: few
j_call: TRBJ2-3
cdr3_length: 15
v_call: TRBV3-1

cdr3_aa: CASRWGTANEQFF
cdr3_nt: TGCGCCAGCAGATGGGGGACTGCCAATGAGCAGTTCTTC
d_call: NA
clone_size: NA
j_call: TRBJ2-1
cdr3_length: 13
v_call: TRBV5-1

cdr3_aa: CASSRSGNTEAFF
cdr3_nt: TGTGCCAGCAGCCGTTCGGGGAACACTGAAGCTTTCTTT
d_call: NA
clone_size: many
j_call: TRBJ1-1
cdr3_length: 13
v_call: TRBV7-2

cdr3_aa: CASSPSTHYEQYF
cdr3_nt: TGTGCCAGCAGCCCTAGCACCCATTACGAGCAGTACTTC
d_call: NA
clone_size: NA
j_call: TRBJ2-7
cdr3_length: 13
v_call: TRBV12-3/TRBV12-4

cdr3_aa: CASSIDRDKGTDTQYF
cdr3_nt: TGTGCCAGCAGCATCGACAGGGACAAGGGCACAGATACGCAGTATTTT
d_call: TRBD1
clone_size: few
j_call: TRBJ2-3
cdr3_length: 16
v_call: TRBV7-8

cdr3_aa: CASRHGGTSGSHEQFF
cdr3_nt: TGTGCCAGCAGACATGGGGGGACTAGCGGGAGCCATGAGCAGTTCTTC
d_call: TRBD2
clone_size: few
j_call: TRBJ2-1
cdr3_length: 16
v_call: TRBV7-9

cdr3_aa: CASSPREGRLNTEAFF
cdr3_nt: TGTGCCAGCAGCCCTCGGGAGGGACGGTTGAACACTGAAGCTTTCTTT
d_call: NA
clone_size: NA
j_call: TRBJ1-1
cdr3_length: 16
v_call: TRBV7-6

cdr3_aa: CASSPEELSTDTQYF
cdr3_nt: TGTGCCAGCTCACCAGAGGAGCTTAGCACAGATACGCAGTATTTT
d_call: NA
clone_size: once
j_call: TRBJ2-3
cdr3_length: 15
v_call: TRBV18

cdr3_aa: CASSQGLAGGNIWNEQFF
cdr3_nt: TGTGCCAGCAGCCAGGGACTAGCGGGAGGGAATATATGGAATGAGCAGTTCTTC
d_call: TRBD2
clone_size: NA
j_call: TRBJ2-1
cdr3_length: 18
v_call: TRBV7-9

cdr3_aa: CASSSGEGSSSYNEQFF
cdr3_nt: TGTGCCAGCAGCTCTGGAGAGGGGTCGAGCTCCTACAATGAGCAGTTCTTC
d_call: NA
clone_size: many
j_call: TRBJ2-1
cdr3_length: 17
v_call: TRBV12-3/TRBV12-4

cdr3_aa: CATSDRGLAGEKDTQYF
cdr3_nt: TGTGCCACCAGTGACCGGGGACTAGCGGGAGAGAAAGATACGCAGTATTTT
d_call: TRBD2
clone_size: few
j_call: TRBJ2-3
cdr3_length: 17
v_call: TRBV24-1

cdr3_aa: CASSQDPAPPGNTIYF
cdr3_nt: TGTGCCAGCAGCCAAGATCCCGCTCCTCCTGGAAACACCATATATTTT
d_call: NA
clone_size: NA
j_call: TRBJ1-3
cdr3_length: 16
v_call: TRBV14

cdr3_aa: CSAQRDDSPDTQYF
cdr3_nt: TGCAGTGCTCAGAGGGATGATAGTCCAGATACGCAGTATTTT
d_call: NA
clone_size: few
j_call: TRBJ2-3
cdr3_length: 14
v_call: TRBV20-1

cdr3_aa: CASRPPGFANTGELFF
cdr3_nt: TGTGCCAGCAGACCCCCAGGGTTCGCGAACACCGGGGAGCTGTTTTTT
d_call: NA
clone_size: NA
j_call: TRBJ2-2
cdr3_length: 16
v_call: TRBV27

cdr3_aa: CASSAGGEETQYF
cdr3_nt: TGTGCCAGCAGTGCCGGCGGAGAAGAGACCCAGTACTTC
d_call: NA
clone_size: NA
j_call: TRBJ2-5
cdr3_length: 13
v_call: TRBV28

cdr3_aa: CASSYSKFRERRGAYNEQFF
cdr3_nt: TGTGCCAGCAGTTACTCGAAGTTCAGGGAGAGGAGAGGCGCCTACAATGAGCAGTTCTTC
d_call: NA
clone_size: many
j_call: TRBJ2-1
cdr3_length: 20
v_call: TRBV6-5

cdr3_aa: CASHSTSTDTQYF
cdr3_nt: TGCGCCAGCCATTCCACCAGCACAGATACGCAGTATTTT
d_call: NA
clone_size: NA
j_call: TRBJ2-3
cdr3_length: 13
v_call: TRBV5-1

cdr3_aa: CASSLVSGTGFYGYTF
cdr3_nt: TGTGCCAGCAGCTTAGTGTCCGGGACAGGGTTCTATGGCTACACCTTC
d_call: TRBD1
clone_size: few
j_call: TRBJ1-2
cdr3_length: 16
v_call: TRBV7-8

cdr3_aa: CASSLTGGIGMNTEAFF
cdr3_nt: TGTGCCAGCAGTCTCACAGGGGGGATTGGGATGAACACTGAAGCTTTCTTT
d_call: TRBD1
clone_size: NA
j_call: TRBJ1-1
cdr3_length: 17
v_call: TRBV27

cdr3_aa: CASSLRQGQDEQYF
cdr3_nt: TGTGCCAGCAGTTTAAGACAGGGCCAGGACGAGCAGTACTTC
d_call: TRBD1
clone_size: many
j_call: TRBJ2-7
cdr3_length: 14
v_call: TRBV12-3/TRBV12-4

cdr3_aa: CASSYERESDTQYF
cdr3_nt: TGTGCCAGCAGTTACGAGCGGGAGTCAGATACGCAGTATTTT
d_call: TRBD2
clone_size: NA
j_call: TRBJ2-3
cdr3_length: 14
v_call: TRBV6-2/TRBV6-3

cdr3_aa: CASSLALRPYEQYF
cdr3_nt: TGTGCCAGCAGCTTAGCCCTCAGACCCTACGAGCAGTACTTC
d_call: NA
clone_size: NA
j_call: TRBJ2-7
cdr3_length: 14
v_call: TRBV7-2

cdr3_aa: CASSSTGGALANEQFF
cdr3_nt: TGTGCCAGCAGCTCGACGGGGGGCGCATTGGCCAATGAGCAGTTCTTC
d_call: NA
clone_size: NA
j_call: TRBJ2-1
cdr3_length: 16
v_call: TRBV7-9

cdr3_aa: CASSTTGTGVREQYF
cdr3_nt: TGTGCCAGCAGCACCACCGGGACAGGGGTTAGGGAGCAGTACTTC
d_call: TRBD1
clone_size: once
j_call: TRBJ2-7
cdr3_length: 15
v_call: TRBV7-9

cdr3_aa: CSVGDTEAFF
cdr3_nt: TGCAGCGTTGGGGACACTGAAGCTTTCTTT
d_call: NA
clone_size: NA
j_call: TRBJ1-1
cdr3_length: 10
v_call: TRBV29-1

cdr3_aa: CASSLGAVVGNTEAFF
cdr3_nt: TGTGCCAGCAGCTTAGGGGCCGTCGTGGGGAACACTGAAGCTTTCTTT
d_call: NA
clone_size: many
j_call: TRBJ1-1
cdr3_length: 16
v_call: TRBV7-2

cdr3_aa: CASSYVPGNQPQHF
cdr3_nt: TGTGCCAGCAGTTACGTTCCGGGCAATCAGCCTCAGCATTTT
d_call: NA
clone_size: once
j_call: TRBJ1-5
cdr3_length: 14
v_call: TRBV6-8

cdr3_aa: CASSLGQGLQYYEQYF
cdr3_nt: TGCGCCAGCAGCTTGGGGCAGGGGCTCCAATACTACGAGCAGTACTTC
d_call: NA
clone_size: NA
j_call: TRBJ2-7
cdr3_length: 16
v_call: TRBV5-1

cdr3_aa: CSARGGDTTEAFF
cdr3_nt: TGCAGTGCTAGAGGAGGAGATACCACTGAAGCTTTCTTT
d_call: NA
clone_size: few
j_call: TRBJ1-1
cdr3_length: 13
v_call: TRBV20-1

cdr3_aa: CASAGGHSSYEQYF
cdr3_nt: TGTGCCAGCGCAGGGGGACATTCCTCCTACGAGCAGTACTTC
d_call: TRBD1
clone_size: many
j_call: TRBJ2-7
cdr3_length: 14
v_call: TRBV7-2

cdr3_aa: CASSGDSGNTEAFF
cdr3_nt: TGTGCCAGCAGTGGGGACAGCGGAAACACTGAAGCTTTCTTT
d_call: TRBD1
clone_size: few
j_call: TRBJ1-1
cdr3_length: 14
v_call: TRBV7-3

cdr3_aa: CSARGGKAGYGYTF
cdr3_nt: TGCAGTGCTAGGGGGGGAAAGGCTGGCTATGGCTACACCTTC
d_call: NA
clone_size: few
j_call: TRBJ1-2
cdr3_length: 14
v_call: TRBV20-1

cdr3_aa: CASSPNQPQHF
cdr3_nt: TGTGCCAGCAGTCCGAATCAGCCCCAGCATTTT
d_call: NA
clone_size: NA
j_call: TRBJ1-5
cdr3_length: 11
v_call: TRBV28

cdr3_aa: CASTPYLISGANVLTF
cdr3_nt: TGTGCCAGCACCCCCTACTTGATTTCTGGGGCCAACGTCCTGACTTTC
d_call: NA
clone_size: few
j_call: TRBJ2-6
cdr3_length: 16
v_call: TRBV6-2/TRBV6-3

cdr3_aa: CASTFGGNYGYTF
cdr3_nt: TGTGCCAGCACCTTTGGCGGTAACTATGGCTACACCTTC
d_call: NA
clone_size: few
j_call: TRBJ1-2
cdr3_length: 13
v_call: TRBV7-2

cdr3_aa: CASSPVGAGGRWDEQFF
cdr3_nt: TGTGCCAGCAGCCCCGTAGGGGCGGGGGGGCGTTGGGATGAGCAGTTCTTC
d_call: TRBD2
clone_size: many
j_call: TRBJ2-1
cdr3_length: 17
v_call: TRBV7-8

cdr3_aa: CSATLPGSGGVEAFF
cdr3_nt: TGCAGCGCCACCCTTCCGGGCTCAGGAGGAGTTGAAGCTTTCTTT
d_call: NA
clone_size: NA
j_call: TRBJ1-1
cdr3_length: 15
v_call: TRBV29-1

cdr3_aa: CASTKQGPEAFF
cdr3_nt: TGTGCCAGCACCAAACAGGGACCTGAAGCTTTCTTT
d_call: NA
clone_size: few
j_call: TRBJ1-1
cdr3_length: 12
v_call: TRBV7-9

cdr3_aa: CASSLRGSSYNSTLHF
cdr3_nt: TGTGCCAGCAGCCTACGAGGGAGCTCCTATAATTCAACCCTCCACTTT
d_call: NA
clone_size: NA
j_call: TRBJ1-6
cdr3_length: 16
v_call: TRBV28

cdr3_aa: CASSSGAPGTETQYF
cdr3_nt: TGTGCCAGCAGCTCGGGGGCCCCCGGGACGGAGACCCAGTACTTC
d_call: NA
clone_size: many
j_call: TRBJ2-5
cdr3_length: 15
v_call: TRBV7-8

cdr3_aa: CSVEDRRDSYEQYF
cdr3_nt: TGCAGCGTTGAAGATCGGCGGGACAGTTACGAGCAGTACTTC
d_call: NA
clone_size: few
j_call: TRBJ2-7
cdr3_length: 14
v_call: TRBV29-1

cdr3_aa: CASSYRYNEQFF
cdr3_nt: TGTGCCAGCAGCTACCGTTACAATGAGCAGTTCTTC
d_call: NA
clone_size: many
j_call: TRBJ2-1
cdr3_length: 12
v_call: TRBV5-6

cdr3_aa: CASSSPGQGVADTQYF
cdr3_nt: TGTGCCAGCAGCTCACCGGGACAGGGGGTTGCAGATACGCAGTATTTT
d_call: TRBD1
clone_size: many
j_call: TRBJ2-3
cdr3_length: 16
v_call: TRBV7-9

cdr3_aa: CASRLPGSFYEQYF
cdr3_nt: TGTGCCAGCAGATTACCCGGGAGCTTCTACGAGCAGTACTTC
d_call: NA
clone_size: NA
j_call: TRBJ2-7
cdr3_length: 14
v_call: TRBV6-2/TRBV6-3

cdr3_aa: CASSFVSNEQYF
cdr3_nt: TGTGCCAGCAGCTTTGTTTCTAACGAGCAGTACTTC
d_call: NA
clone_size: NA
j_call: TRBJ2-7
cdr3_length: 12
v_call: TRBV11-3

cdr3_aa: CASNPTYPTGGEETQYF
cdr3_nt: TGTGCCAGCAACCCAACCTACCCGACAGGGGGGGAAGAGACCCAGTACTTC
d_call: TRBD1
clone_size: few
j_call: TRBJ2-5
cdr3_length: 17
v_call: TRBV6-2/TRBV6-3

cdr3_aa: CASLGQSTDTQYF
cdr3_nt: TGTGCCAGTCTTGGCCAGAGCACAGATACGCAGTATTTT
d_call: NA
clone_size: once
j_call: TRBJ2-3
cdr3_length: 13
v_call: TRBV12-3/TRBV12-4

cdr3_aa: CATSANREQYF
cdr3_nt: TGTGCCACCAGCGCGAACCGCGAGCAGTACTTC
d_call: NA
clone_size: few
j_call: TRBJ2-7
cdr3_length: 11
v_call: TRBV15

cdr3_aa: CSARDLAGGSYNEQFF
cdr3_nt: TGCAGTGCTAGAGATCTAGCGGGAGGGTCCTACAATGAGCAGTTCTTC
d_call: TRBD2
clone_size: few
j_call: TRBJ2-1
cdr3_length: 16
v_call: TRBV20-1